The rows below give T cell receptor beta chains drawn from one sample of a study of STAT5B mutations in CD4+ large granular lymphocyte leukemia. Some clones are missing from TCRdb's copy, which holds only in-frame ones; the method was immunoSEQ multiplex PCR. The sample includes tens of thousands of clones, more than 60% of them seen just once. The sample was CD4+ T cells from blood buffy coats. Source of these receptors: a human donor in good health. CDR3s include the opening cysteine and the closing phenylalanine or tryptophan. A D gene is named only where the DNA matches it firmly. The size entry is marked missing in some rows and otherwise reads once, few, many or a size class.

CASRTGGGADTQYF | TGTGCCAGCAGGACGGGAGGGGGCGCGGATACGCAGTATTTT | TRBV7-2 | NA | TRBJ2-3 | NA
CASRTSRTGGITGELFF | TGTGCCAGCAGAACCAGCAGGACGGGGGGCATCACCGGGGAGCTGTTTTTT | TRBV7-9 | NA | TRBJ2-2 | NA
CASSPHGTLVDEQYF | TGCGCCAGCAGCCCCCACGGGACGCTCGTGGACGAGCAGTACTTC | TRBV4-1 | few | TRBJ2-7 | NA
CASGGALNTEAFF | TGTGCCAGCGGAGGGGCTCTGAACACTGAAGCTTTCTTT | TRBV6-6 | NA | TRBJ1-1 | NA
CASSENAGSQPQHF | TGTGCCAGCAGTGAAAACGCAGGGAGTCAGCCCCAGCATTTT | TRBV2 | NA | TRBJ1-5 | NA
CASSFNGGPLTDTQYF | TGTGCCAGCAGCTTTAACGGGGGCCCCCTCACAGATACGCAGTATTTT | TRBV13 | NA | TRBJ2-3 | NA
CASTKGRGGGYTF | TGTGCCAGCACCAAGGGGAGGGGCGGGGGCTACACCTTC | TRBV6-5 | NA | TRBJ1-2 | NA
CASSPGSKTQYF | TGTGCCAGCAGCCCCGGCAGCAAGACCCAGTACTTC | TRBV7-8 | NA | TRBJ2-5 | NA
CASSARTGGNTGELFF | TGTGCCAGCAGTGCTCGGACAGGGGGCAACACCGGGGAGCTGTTTTTT | TRBV2 | NA | TRBJ2-2 | TRBD1
CASSLDGHRGGGTQYF | TGCGCCAGCAGCTTGGACGGACACCGGGGCGGGGGTACGCAGTATTTT | TRBV5-1 | NA | TRBJ2-3 | TRBD2
CASSLRAGGDNYGYTF | TGTGCCAGCAGTTTACGGGCAGGGGGCGATAACTATGGCTACACCTTC | TRBV27 | NA | TRBJ1-2 | TRBD1
CASSLGGGAGDNEQFF | TGTGCCAGCAGCTTAGGAGGGGGGGCGGGAGACAATGAGCAGTTCTTC | TRBV7-9 | NA | TRBJ2-1 | NA
CASSFMGGGNQPQHF | TGTGCCAGCAGTTTTATGGGGGGCGGCAATCAGCCCCAGCATTTT | TRBV27 | few | TRBJ1-5 | NA
CASSTRGTQPQHF | TGTGCCAGTAGTACCCGGGGGACTCAGCCCCAGCATTTT | TRBV19 | NA | TRBJ1-5 | NA
CASSLSGAHTYEQYF | TGTGCCAGCAGTTTATCGGGGGCGCATACATACGAGCAGTACTTC | TRBV27 | NA | TRBJ2-7 | NA
CASSSETAPLREQYF | TGTGCCAGCAGTTCTGAGACAGCCCCTCTTAGGGAGCAGTACTTC | TRBV6-6 | NA | TRBJ2-7 | NA
CASSFYTGELFF | TGTGCCAGCAGCTTCTACACCGGGGAGCTGTTTTTT | TRBV7-3 | NA | TRBJ2-2 | NA
CASSQGWAGGRDTQYF | TGCGCCAGCAGCCAAGGATGGGCGGGGGGGCGTGATACGCAGTATTTT | TRBV4-1 | once | TRBJ2-3 | TRBD2
CASRLLSGQRGELFF | TGTGCCAGCCGATTATTGTCGGGCCAGCGTGGGGAGCTGTTTTTT | TRBV5-6 | NA | TRBJ2-2 | NA
CAWSSGGISYEQYF | TGTGCCTGGAGTTCGGGGGGAATCTCCTACGAGCAGTACTTC | TRBV30 | NA | TRBJ2-7 | TRBD2
CASSLGGDPRYEQYF | TGTGCCAGCAGCTTAGGCGGGGACCCGCGATACGAGCAGTACTTC | TRBV11-2 | NA | TRBJ2-7 | NA
CSVEMNSHEQYF | TGCAGCGTTGAAATGAACAGCCACGAGCAGTACTTC | TRBV29-1 | NA | TRBJ2-7 | NA
CASSPTGPYEQYF | TGTGCCAGCAGTCCTACGGGACCTTACGAGCAGTACTTC | TRBV27 | NA | TRBJ2-7 | NA
CASSQGPRDITYEQYF | TGTGCCAGCAGCCAAGGACCCCGGGACATCACCTACGAGCAGTACTTC | TRBV14 | once | TRBJ2-7 | NA